This entry describes one TCR beta chain. The data are from a study of blood T cell repertoires in COVID-19. Some clones are missing from TCRdb's copy, which holds only in-frame ones; the method was immunoSEQ multiplex PCR. The profile covers some 86,000 clones, with roughly 90% appearing a single time and around 2.3% taken by the ten largest. CDR3 length: 18 residues. The V gene's germline CDR1 is MNHEY and CDR2 SVGEGT. Losses at the gene ends were 5 bases for V and 3 bases for J; bases not matched to a gene: 7. Sequencing used peripheral blood. This sequence originates from a human donor with active COVID-19. The donor label of this sample is uncertain. The genes are TRBV6-2 or TRBV6-3 and TRBJ2-2; TRBD2 matches 15 bases. The CDR3 is CASSDPGLAGGHTGELFF. For the CDR3, the DNA is TGTGCCAGCAGTGACCCCGGACTAGCGGGGGGGCACACCGGGGAGCTGTTTTTT.